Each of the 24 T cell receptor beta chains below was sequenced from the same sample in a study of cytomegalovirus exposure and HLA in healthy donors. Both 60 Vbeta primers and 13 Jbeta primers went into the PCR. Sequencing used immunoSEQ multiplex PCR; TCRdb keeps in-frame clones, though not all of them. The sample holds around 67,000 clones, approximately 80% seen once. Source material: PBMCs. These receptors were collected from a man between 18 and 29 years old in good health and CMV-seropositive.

This CDR3 is CASSDSTGDTDTQYF. The CDR3 nucleotides read TGTGCCAGCAGTGACTCGACGGGGGACACAGATACGCAGTATTTT. The chain employs TRBV6-4 and TRBJ2-3; D perhaps matches TRBD2 (6 bases). Per the germline V gene, CDR1 is MRHNA and CDR2 is SNTAGT. V was shortened by 0 bases and J by 2 bases, with 9 bases between the two germline ends. This CDR3 is built from 15 residues.

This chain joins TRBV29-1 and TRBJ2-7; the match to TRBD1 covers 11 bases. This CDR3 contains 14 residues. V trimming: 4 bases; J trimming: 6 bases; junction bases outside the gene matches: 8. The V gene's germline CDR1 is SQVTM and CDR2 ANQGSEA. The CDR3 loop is CSVVPGTGGPEQYF. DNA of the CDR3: TGCAGCGTTGTCCCCGGGACAGGGGGACCCGAGCAGTACTTC.

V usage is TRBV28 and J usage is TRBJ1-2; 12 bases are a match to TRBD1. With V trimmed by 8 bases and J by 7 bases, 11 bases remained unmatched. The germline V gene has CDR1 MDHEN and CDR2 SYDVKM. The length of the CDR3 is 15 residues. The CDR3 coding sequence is TGTGCCAGCGACCTCCCGGGACAGGGGGCGCGTGGCTACACCTTC. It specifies CASDLPGQGARGYTF.

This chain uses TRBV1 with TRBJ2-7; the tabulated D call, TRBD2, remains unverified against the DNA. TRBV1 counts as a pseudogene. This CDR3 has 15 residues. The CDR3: CTSSHVVAGSYEQYF. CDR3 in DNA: TGCACCAGCAGCCACGTGGTAGCGGGGTCCTACGAGCAGTACTTC.

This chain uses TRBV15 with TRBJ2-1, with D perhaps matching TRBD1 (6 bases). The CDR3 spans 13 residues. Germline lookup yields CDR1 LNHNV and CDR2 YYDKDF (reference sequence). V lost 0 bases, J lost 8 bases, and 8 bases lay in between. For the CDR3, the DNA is TGTGCCACCAGCAGAGACAGGGGCGATGAGCAGTTCTTC. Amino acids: CATSRDRGDEQFF.

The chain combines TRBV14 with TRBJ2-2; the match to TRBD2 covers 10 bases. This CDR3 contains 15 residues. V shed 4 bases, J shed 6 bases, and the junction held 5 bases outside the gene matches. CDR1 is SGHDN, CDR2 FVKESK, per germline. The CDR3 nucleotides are TGTGCCAGCAGCCGAGGGACTAGCGTCGCCGGGGAGCTGTTTTTT. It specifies CASSRGTSVAGELFF.

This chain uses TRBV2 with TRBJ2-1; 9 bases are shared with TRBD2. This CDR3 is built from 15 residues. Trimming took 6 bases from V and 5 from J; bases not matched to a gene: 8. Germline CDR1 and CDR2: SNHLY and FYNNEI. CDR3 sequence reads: CASSFPGLADNEQFF. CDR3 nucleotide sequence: TGTGCCAGCAGCTTCCCGGGACTAGCCGACAATGAGCAGTTCTTC.

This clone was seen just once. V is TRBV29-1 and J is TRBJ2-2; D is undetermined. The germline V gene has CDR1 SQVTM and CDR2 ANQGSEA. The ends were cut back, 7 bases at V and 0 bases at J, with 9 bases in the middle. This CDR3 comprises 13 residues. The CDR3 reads CSGVCSNTGELFF. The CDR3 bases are TGCAGCGGAGTATGTTCGAACACCGGGGAGCTGTTTTTT.

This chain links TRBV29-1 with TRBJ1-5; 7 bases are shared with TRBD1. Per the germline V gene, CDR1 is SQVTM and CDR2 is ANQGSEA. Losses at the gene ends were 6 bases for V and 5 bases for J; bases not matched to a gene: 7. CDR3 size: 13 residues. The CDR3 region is CSVTNGQDQPQHF. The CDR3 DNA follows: TGCAGCGTCACAAATGGACAGGATCAGCCCCAGCATTTT.

The CDR3 protein is CASSRNGQAETQYF. The CDR3 nucleotides are TGTGCCAGCAGCAGAAATGGACAAGCAGAGACCCAGTACTTC. This chain uses TRBV6-6 with TRBJ2-5; tentatively, D is TRBD1 (5 bases). This CDR3 contains 14 residues. Trimming removed 6 bases from V and 4 bases from J, with 15 bases in between. Germline V gives CDR1 MNHNY, CDR2 SVGAGI (reference sequence).

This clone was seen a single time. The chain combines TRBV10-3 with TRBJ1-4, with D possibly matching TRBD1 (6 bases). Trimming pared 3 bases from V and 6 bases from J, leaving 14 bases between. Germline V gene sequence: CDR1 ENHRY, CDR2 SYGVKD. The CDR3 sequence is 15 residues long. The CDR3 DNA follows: TGTGCCATCAGTGAAGGTTTGGCAGGGGATGAAAAACTGTTTTTT. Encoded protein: CAISEGLAGDEKLFF.

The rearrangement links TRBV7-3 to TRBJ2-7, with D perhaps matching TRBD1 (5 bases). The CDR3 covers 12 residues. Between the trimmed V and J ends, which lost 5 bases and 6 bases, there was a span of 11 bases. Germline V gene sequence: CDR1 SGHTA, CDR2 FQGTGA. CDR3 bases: TGTGCCAGCAGCATCCAGCAGGGCGAGCAGTACTTC. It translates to CASSIQQGEQYF.

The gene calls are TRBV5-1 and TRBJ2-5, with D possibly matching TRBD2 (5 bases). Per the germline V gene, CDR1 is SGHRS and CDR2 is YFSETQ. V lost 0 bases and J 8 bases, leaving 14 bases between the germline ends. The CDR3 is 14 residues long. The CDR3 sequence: CASSLEVDSRTQYF. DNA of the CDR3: TGCGCCAGCAGCTTGGAGGTGGACTCGAGAACCCAGTACTTC.

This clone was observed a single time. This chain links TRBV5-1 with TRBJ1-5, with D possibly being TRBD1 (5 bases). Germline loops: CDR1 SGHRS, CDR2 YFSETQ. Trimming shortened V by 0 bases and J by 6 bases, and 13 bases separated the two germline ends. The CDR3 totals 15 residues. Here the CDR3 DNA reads TGCGCCAGCAGCTTGGACAGCTCGGGGGGTCAGCCCCAGCATTTT. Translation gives CASSLDSSGGQPQHF.

DNA for the CDR3: TGCAGCGTTGTCTCCGAGGCCTCCTACGAGCAGTACTTC. Protein: CSVVSEASYEQYF. This chain connects TRBV29-1 to TRBJ2-7; D uncertain. V gave up 4 bases and J gave up 0 bases, with 10 bases separating them. Germline CDR1 SQVTM, CDR2 ANQGSEA. The CDR3 spans 13 residues.

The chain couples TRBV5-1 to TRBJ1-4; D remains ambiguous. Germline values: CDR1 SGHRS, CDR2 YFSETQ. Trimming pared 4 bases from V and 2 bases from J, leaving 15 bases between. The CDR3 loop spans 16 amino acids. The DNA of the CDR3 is TGCGCCAGCAGCCTGTATACTGGAGGGACTAATGAAAAACTGTTTTTT. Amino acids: CASSLYTGGTNEKLFF.

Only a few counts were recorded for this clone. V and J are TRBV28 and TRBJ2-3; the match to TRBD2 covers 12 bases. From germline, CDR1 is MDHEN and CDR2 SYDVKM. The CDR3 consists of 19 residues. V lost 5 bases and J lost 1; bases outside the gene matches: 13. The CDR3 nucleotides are TGTGCCAGCAGTCACCTCCGCGGACTAGCGGGGATCGGCACAGATACGCAGTATTTT. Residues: CASSHLRGLAGIGTDTQYF.

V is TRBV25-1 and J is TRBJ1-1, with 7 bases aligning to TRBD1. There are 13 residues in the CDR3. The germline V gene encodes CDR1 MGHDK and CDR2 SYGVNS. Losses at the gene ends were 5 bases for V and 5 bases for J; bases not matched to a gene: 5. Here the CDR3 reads CASSNDRATEAFF. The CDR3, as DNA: TGTGCCAGCAGTAATGACAGGGCTACTGAAGCTTTCTTT. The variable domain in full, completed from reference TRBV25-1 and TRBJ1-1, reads EADIYQTPRYLVIGTGKKITLECSQTMGHDKMYWYQQDPGMELHLIHYSYGVNSTEKGDLSSESTVSRIRTEHFPLTLESARPSHTSQYLCASSNDRATEAFFGQGTRLTVV.

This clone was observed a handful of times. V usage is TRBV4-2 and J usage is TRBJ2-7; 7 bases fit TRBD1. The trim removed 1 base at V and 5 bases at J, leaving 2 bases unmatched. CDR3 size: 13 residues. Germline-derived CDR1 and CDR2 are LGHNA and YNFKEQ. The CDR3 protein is CASSQAQGDEQYF. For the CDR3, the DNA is TGTGCCAGCAGCCAAGCCCAGGGGGACGAGCAGTACTTC.

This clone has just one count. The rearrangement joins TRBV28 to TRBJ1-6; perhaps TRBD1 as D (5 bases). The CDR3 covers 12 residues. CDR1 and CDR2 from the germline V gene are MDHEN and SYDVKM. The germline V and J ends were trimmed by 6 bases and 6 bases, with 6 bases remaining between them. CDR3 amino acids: CASRTANSPLHF. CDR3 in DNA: TGTGCCAGCAGGACAGCTAATTCACCCCTCCACTTT.

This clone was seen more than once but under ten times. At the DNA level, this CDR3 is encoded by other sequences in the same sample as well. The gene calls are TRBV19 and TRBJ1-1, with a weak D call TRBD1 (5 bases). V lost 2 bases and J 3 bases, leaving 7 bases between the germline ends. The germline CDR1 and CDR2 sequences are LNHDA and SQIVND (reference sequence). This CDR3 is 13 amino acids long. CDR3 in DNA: TGTGCCAGTAGTATACCGGGGGACACTGAAGCTTTCTTT. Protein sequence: CASSIPGDTEAFF.

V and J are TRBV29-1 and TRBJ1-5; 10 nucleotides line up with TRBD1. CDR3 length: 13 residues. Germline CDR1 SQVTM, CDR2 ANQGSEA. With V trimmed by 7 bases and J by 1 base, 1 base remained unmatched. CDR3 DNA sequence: TGCAGCGCGGGACAGGGGAGCAATCAGCCCCAGCATTTT. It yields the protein CSAGQGSNQPQHF.

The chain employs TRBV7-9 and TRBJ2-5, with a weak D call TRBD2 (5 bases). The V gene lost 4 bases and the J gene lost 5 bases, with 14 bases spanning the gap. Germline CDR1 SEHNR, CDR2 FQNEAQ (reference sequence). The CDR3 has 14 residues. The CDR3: CASSSEVRRETQYF. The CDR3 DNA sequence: TGTGCCAGCAGCTCAGAGGTCCGGAGGGAGACCCAGTACTTC.

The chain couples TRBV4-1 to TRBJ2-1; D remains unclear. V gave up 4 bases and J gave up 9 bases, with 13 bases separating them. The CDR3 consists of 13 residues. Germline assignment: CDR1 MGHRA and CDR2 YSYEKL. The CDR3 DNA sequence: TGCGCCAGCAGCCGCAGTGACTCTCTTGAGCAGTTCTTC. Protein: CASSRSDSLEQFF.